These 12 T cell receptor beta chains share one sample of origin, sequenced in a study of T cells in localized non-small cell lung cancer. Assay: immunoSEQ multiplex PCR; the TCRdb copy retains only in-frame clones and omits some. The table records tens of thousands of clones, 90% of them present only once. The sequenced sample was peripheral blood, obtained before any cancer treatment. The receptors were sampled from a woman aged 40 to 75 with stage I lung adenocarcinoma.

This rearrangement joins TRBV6-6 to TRBJ2-7; no definite D call. Per the germline V gene, CDR1 is MNHNY and CDR2 is SVGAGI (reference sequence). The CDR3 covers 12 residues. The V gene lost 5 bases and the J gene lost 5 bases, with 10 bases spanning the gap. In nucleotides, the CDR3 is TGTGCCAGCAGTCCCTCCCGTCACGAGCAGTACTTC. Its protein is CASSPSRHEQYF.

This chain joins TRBV6-1 and TRBJ1-2; D is unresolved. Trimming took 0 bases from V and 4 from J, leaving 21 bases between them. From germline, CDR1 is MNHNS and CDR2 SASEGT. This CDR3 region has 18 residues. As DNA, the CDR3 is TGTGCCAGCAGTGAAGCTTCAGGCCAACCCTCATCCTCCTATGGCTACACCTTC. Its translation is CASSEASGQPSSSYGYTF.

The chain links TRBV18 to TRBJ1-5; D is unclear. This CDR3 has 16 residues. Trimming stripped 2 bases from V and 0 bases from J, with 11 bases between. The germline CDR1 and CDR2 sequences are KGHSH and LQKENI. DNA of the CDR3: TGTGCCAGCTCACCAGGAGGGCAGTATAGCAATCAGCCCCAGCATTTT. This translates into CASSPGGQYSNQPQHF.

J is TRBJ2-1 and V is TRBV30, with TRBD1 identical over 9 bases. CDR1 and CDR2 (germline): GTSNPN, SVGIG (reference sequence). V lost 8 bases, J lost 5 bases, and 7 bases stayed unmatched. The CDR3 consists of 13 residues. The CDR3 DNA reads as TGTGCCGGACAGGGGAGGGGGCACAATGAGCAGTTCTTC. Residues: CAGQGRGHNEQFF.

The V gene is TRBV19, the J gene TRBJ2-4, with 7 bases that match TRBD1. The CDR3 length is 17 residues. Germline-derived CDR1 and CDR2 are LNHDA and SQIVND (reference sequence). The junction had 8 bases not matched to a gene; V was cut back by 3 bases and J by 0 bases. CDR3 loop: CASSIGWDSLAKNIQYF. CDR3 DNA: TGTGCCAGTAGTATTGGGTGGGACAGTTTAGCCAAAAACATTCAGTACTTC.

The gene calls are TRBV4-3 and TRBJ1-1; no clear D gene. V lost 0 bases and J 4 bases, leaving 9 bases between the germline ends. The CDR3 is 14 residues long. Germline CDR1 reads LGHNA; CDR2 reads YSLEER. The CDR3 protein is CASSQESITTEAFF. The DNA for the CDR3 is TGCGCCAGCAGCCAAGAAAGCATAACCACTGAAGCTTTCTTT.

The chain couples TRBV19 to TRBJ2-3, with 13 bases fitting TRBD2. This CDR3 is 17 amino acids long. V trimming: 5 bases; J trimming: 6 bases; junction bases outside the gene matches: 11. The germline V gene has CDR1 LNHDA and CDR2 SQIVND (reference sequence). The CDR3 spells CASSLRLAGGSRDTQYF. The CDR3 region has the DNA TGTGCCAGTAGTCTTCGACTAGCGGGGGGCTCTCGGGATACGCAGTATTTT.

This chain connects TRBV5-4 to TRBJ2-3; TRBD1 matches at 7 bases. The CDR3 has 15 residues. Germline V gives CDR1 SGHNT, CDR2 YYREEE (reference sequence). The V and J ends lost 2 bases and 4 bases, in that order; junction bases with no gene match: 7. In nucleotides, the CDR3 is TGTGCCAGCAGCTTATACAGGGGCTCATCAGATACGCAGTATTTT. Residues: CASSLYRGSSDTQYF.

The rearrangement joins TRBV7-9 to TRBJ1-2; D uncertain. The CDR3 covers 16 residues. Germline-derived CDR1 and CDR2 are SEHNR and FQNEAQ (reference sequence). V lost 1 base and J 0 bases, leaving 12 bases between the germline ends. The CDR3 loop is CASSLEARASNYGYTF. CDR3 in DNA: TGTGCCAGCAGCTTAGAAGCCCGGGCCTCTAACTATGGCTACACCTTC.

This chain links TRBV9 with TRBJ1-1, with D hard to call. The germline V gene encodes CDR1 SGDLS and CDR2 YYNGEE. The CDR3 covers 14 residues. V was clipped by 3 bases and J by 8 bases, with 17 bases between them. The chain's CDR3 is CASSGGFGFSEAFF. The CDR3, as DNA: TGTGCCAGCAGCGGAGGATTTGGGTTCTCCGAAGCTTTCTTT.

The rearrangement joins TRBV5-5 to TRBJ2-7; tentative D call: TRBD2 (5 bases). Germline-derived CDR1 and CDR2 are SGHKS and YYEKEE (reference sequence). Trimming removed 0 bases at V and 0 bases at J, with 7 bases between. The CDR3 has 14 residues. In DNA, the CDR3 is TGTGCCAGCAGCTTGGTCACTAGCTCCTACGAGCAGTACTTC. It yields the protein CASSLVTSSYEQYF.

The chain employs TRBV7-6 and TRBJ2-5, with unresolved D. The CDR3 is 15 residues long. Germline V gene lookup returns CDR1 SGHVS and CDR2 FNYEAQ. V was trimmed by 1 base and J by 5 bases, leaving 14 bases between them. The CDR3 region has the DNA TGTGCCAGCAGCTTAGAGGTTCGCAAAAGCGAGACCCAGTACTTC. Amino acids: CASSLEVRKSETQYF.